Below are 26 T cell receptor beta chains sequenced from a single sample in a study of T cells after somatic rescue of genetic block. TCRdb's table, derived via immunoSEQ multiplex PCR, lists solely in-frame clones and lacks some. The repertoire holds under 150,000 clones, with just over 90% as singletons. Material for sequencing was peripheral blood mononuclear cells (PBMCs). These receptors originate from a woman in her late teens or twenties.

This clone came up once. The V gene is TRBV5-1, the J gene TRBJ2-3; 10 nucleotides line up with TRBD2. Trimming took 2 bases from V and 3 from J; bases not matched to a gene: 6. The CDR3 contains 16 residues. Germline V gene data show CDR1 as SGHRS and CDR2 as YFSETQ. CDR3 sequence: CASSFRLAGGTDTQYF. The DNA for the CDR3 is TGCGCCAGCAGCTTCAGACTAGCGGGTGGGACAGATACGCAGTATTTT.

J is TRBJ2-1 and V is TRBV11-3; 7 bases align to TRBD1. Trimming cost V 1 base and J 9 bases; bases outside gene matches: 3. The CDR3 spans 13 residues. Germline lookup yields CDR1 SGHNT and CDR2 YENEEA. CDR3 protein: CASSLVGGGEQFF. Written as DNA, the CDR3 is TGTGCCAGCAGCTTAGTAGGGGGCGGTGAGCAGTTCTTC.

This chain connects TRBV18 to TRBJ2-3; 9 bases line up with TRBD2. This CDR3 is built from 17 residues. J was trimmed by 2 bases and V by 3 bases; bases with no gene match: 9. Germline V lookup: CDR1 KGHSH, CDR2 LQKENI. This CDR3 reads CASSPRVAGANTDTQYF. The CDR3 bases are TGTGCCAGCTCACCGAGGGTAGCGGGGGCCAACACAGATACGCAGTATTTT.

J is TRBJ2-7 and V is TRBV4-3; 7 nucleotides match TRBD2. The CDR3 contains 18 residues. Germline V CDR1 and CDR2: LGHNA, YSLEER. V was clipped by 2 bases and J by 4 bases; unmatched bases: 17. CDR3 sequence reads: CASSQSLPGGVGEYEQYF. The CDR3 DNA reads TGCGCCAGCAGCCAAAGCCTGCCGGGGGGAGTTGGAGAATACGAGCAGTACTTC.

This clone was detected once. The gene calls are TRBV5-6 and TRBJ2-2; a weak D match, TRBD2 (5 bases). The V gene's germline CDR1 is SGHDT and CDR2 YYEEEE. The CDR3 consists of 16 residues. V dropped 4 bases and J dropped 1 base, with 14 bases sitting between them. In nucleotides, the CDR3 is TGTGCCAGCAGCCTACCTCGAGGGTGGAACACCGGGGAGCTGTTTTTT. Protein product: CASSLPRGWNTGELFF.

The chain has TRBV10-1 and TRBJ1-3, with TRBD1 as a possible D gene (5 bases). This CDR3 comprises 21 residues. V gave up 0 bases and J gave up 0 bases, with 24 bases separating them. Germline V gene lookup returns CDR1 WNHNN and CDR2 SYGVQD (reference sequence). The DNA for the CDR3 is TGCGCCAGCAGTGAGTCGTCTTATTACAGGACCTACCGTGACTCTGGAAACACCATATATTTT. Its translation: CASSESSYYRTYRDSGNTIYF.

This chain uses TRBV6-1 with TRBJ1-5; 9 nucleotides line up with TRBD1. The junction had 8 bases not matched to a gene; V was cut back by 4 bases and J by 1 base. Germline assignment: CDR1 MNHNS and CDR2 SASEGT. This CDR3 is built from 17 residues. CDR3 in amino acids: CASSAMTGGRSNQPQHF. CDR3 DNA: TGTGCCAGCAGTGCCATGACAGGGGGGCGAAGCAATCAGCCCCAGCATTTT.

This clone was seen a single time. Written as DNA, the CDR3 is TGTGCCACACAAGGGTACTCTGGGGCCAACGTCCTGACTTTC. It codes for CATQGYSGANVLTF. The chain carries TRBV6-5 and TRBJ2-6; D is unclear. Germline values: CDR1 MNHEY, CDR2 SVGAGI. The CDR3 sequence is 14 residues long. Trimming stripped 10 bases from V and 0 bases from J, with 10 bases between.

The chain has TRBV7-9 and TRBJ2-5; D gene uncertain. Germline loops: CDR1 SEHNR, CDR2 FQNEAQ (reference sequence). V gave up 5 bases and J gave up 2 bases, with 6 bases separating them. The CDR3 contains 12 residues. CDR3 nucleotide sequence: TGTGCCAGCAGCAGGCAACAAGAGACCCAGTACTTC. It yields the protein CASSRQQETQYF.

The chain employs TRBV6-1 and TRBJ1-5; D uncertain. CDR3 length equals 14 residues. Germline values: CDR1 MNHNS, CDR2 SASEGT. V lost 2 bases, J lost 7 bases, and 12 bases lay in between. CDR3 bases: TGTGCCAGCAGTGAAATGACAACGGGGCAGCCCCAGCATTTT. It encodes CASSEMTTGQPQHF.

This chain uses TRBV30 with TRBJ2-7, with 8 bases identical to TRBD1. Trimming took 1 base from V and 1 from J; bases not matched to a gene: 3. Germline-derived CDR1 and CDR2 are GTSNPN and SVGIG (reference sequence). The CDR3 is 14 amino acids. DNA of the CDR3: TGTGCCTGGAGTGGCGGACAGGGATCCTACGAGCAGTACTTC. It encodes CAWSGGQGSYEQYF.

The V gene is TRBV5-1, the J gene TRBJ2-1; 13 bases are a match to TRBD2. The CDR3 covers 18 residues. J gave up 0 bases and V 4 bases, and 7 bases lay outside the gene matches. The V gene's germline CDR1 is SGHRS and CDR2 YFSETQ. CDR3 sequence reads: CASSLGLAGAGSYNEQFF. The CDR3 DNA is TGCGCCAGCAGCCTTGGACTAGCGGGGGCGGGCTCCTACAATGAGCAGTTCTTC. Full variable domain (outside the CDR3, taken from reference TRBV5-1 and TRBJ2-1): KAGVTQTPRYLIKTRGQQVTLSCSPISGHRSVSWYQQTPGQGLQFLFEYFSETQRNKGNFPGRFSGRQFSNSRSEMNVSTLELGDSALYLCASSLGLAGAGSYNEQFFGPGTRLTVL.

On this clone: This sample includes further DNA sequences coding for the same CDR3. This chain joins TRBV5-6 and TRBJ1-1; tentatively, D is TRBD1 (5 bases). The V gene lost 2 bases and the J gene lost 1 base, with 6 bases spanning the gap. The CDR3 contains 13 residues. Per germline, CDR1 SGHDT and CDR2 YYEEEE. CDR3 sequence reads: CASSLTGNTEAFF. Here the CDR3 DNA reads TGTGCCAGCAGCTTAACAGGGAACACTGAAGCTTTCTTT.

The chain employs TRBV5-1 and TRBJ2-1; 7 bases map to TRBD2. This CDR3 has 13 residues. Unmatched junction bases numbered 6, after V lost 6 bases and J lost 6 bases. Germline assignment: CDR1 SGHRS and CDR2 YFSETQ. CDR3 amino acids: CASTESGGNEQFF. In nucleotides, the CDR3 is TGCGCCAGCACCGAATCGGGGGGCAATGAGCAGTTCTTC.

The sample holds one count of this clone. The CDR3 region is CAWSLQGHYGYTF. CDR3 nucleotides: TGTGCCTGGAGTCTGCAGGGGCACTATGGCTACACCTTC. The rearrangement links TRBV30 to TRBJ1-2; TRBD1 might be the D (6 bases). V lost 2 bases and J 3 bases, leaving 10 bases between the germline ends. The CDR3 is made up of 13 amino acids. Germline V gene sequence: CDR1 GTSNPN, CDR2 SVGIG (reference sequence).

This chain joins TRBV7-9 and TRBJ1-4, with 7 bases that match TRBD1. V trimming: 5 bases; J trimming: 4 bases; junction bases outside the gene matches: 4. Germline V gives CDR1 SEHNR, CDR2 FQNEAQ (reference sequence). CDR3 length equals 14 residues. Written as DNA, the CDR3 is TGTGCCAGCAGCCCCAGGGGGATTAATGAAAAACTGTTTTTT. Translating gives CASSPRGINEKLFF.

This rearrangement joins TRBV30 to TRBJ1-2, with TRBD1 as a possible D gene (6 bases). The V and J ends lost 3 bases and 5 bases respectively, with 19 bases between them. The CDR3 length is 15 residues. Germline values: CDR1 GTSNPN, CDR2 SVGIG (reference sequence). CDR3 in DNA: TGTGCCTGGAGACCGGGGGGGCAGGGGAGTTATGGCTACACCTTC. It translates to CAWRPGGQGSYGYTF. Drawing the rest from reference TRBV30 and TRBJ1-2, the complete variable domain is SQTIHQWPATLVQPVGSPLSLECTVEGTSNPNLYWYRQAAGRGLQLLFYSVGIGQISSEVPQNLSASRPQDRQFILSSKKLLLSDSGFYLCAWRPGGQGSYGYTFGSGTRLTVV.

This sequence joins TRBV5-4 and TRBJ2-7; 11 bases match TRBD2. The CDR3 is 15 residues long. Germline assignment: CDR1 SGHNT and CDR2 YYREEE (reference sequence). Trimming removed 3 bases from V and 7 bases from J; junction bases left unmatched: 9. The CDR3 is CASSSPSGGPGEQYF. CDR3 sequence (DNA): TGTGCCAGCAGCTCACCTAGCGGGGGGCCCGGGGAGCAGTACTTC.

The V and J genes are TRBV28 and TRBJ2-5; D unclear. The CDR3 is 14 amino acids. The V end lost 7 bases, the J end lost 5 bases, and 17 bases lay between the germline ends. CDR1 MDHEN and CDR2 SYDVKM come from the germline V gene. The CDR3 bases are TGTGCCAGCACCACGTTGGTGCGGTGGGAGACCCAGTACTTC. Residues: CASTTLVRWETQYF. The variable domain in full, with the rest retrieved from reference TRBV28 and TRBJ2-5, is DVKVTQSSRYLVKRTGEKVFLECVQDMDHENMFWYRQDPGLGLRLIYFSYDVKMKEKGDIPEGYSVSREKKERFSLILESASTNQTSMYLCASTTLVRWETQYFGPGTRLLVL.

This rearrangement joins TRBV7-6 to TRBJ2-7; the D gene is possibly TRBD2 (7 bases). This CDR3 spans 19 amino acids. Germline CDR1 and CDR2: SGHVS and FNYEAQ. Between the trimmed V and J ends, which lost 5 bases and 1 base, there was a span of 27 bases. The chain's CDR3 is CASSAEQGLAGAPSYEQYF. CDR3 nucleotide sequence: TGTGCCAGCAGCGCGGAACAGGGCCTCGCGGGAGCACCTTCCTACGAGCAGTACTTC.

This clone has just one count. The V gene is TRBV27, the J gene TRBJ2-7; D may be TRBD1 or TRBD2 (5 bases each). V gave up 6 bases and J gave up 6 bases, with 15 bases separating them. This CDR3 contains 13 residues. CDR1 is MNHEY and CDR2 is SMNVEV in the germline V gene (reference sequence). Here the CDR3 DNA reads TGTGCCAGCAGACGGACACACGGGACCGAGCAGTACTTC. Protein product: CASRRTHGTEQYF.

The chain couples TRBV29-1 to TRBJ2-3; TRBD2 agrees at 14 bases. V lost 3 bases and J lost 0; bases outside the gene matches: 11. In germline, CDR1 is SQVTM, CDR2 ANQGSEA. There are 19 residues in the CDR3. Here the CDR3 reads CSVDSRLAGGPVSTDTQYF. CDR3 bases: TGCAGCGTTGATTCAAGACTAGCGGGGGGGCCCGTGAGCACAGATACGCAGTATTTT.

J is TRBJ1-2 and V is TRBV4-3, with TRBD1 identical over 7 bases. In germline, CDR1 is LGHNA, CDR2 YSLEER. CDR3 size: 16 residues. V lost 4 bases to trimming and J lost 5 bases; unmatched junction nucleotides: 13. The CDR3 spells CASSPLGQARGYGYTF. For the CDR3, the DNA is TGCGCCAGCAGCCCCCTTGGACAGGCAAGGGGGTATGGCTACACCTTC.

Here the CDR3 reads CASSLGRDTQYF. For the CDR3, the DNA is TGTGCCAGCAGCCTGGGGCGAGATACGCAGTATTTT. This chain joins TRBV7-8 and TRBJ2-3, with D perhaps TRBD1 (5 bases). The CDR3 contains 12 residues. The germline gives CDR1 SGHVS, CDR2 FQNEAQ. Trimming took 5 bases from V and 5 from J, leaving 8 bases between them.

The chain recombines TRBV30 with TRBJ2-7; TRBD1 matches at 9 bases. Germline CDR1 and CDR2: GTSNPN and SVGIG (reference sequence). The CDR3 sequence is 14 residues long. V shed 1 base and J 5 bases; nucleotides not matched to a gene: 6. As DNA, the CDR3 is TGTGCCTGGAGTGGGGGGACAGGGTACCACGAGCAGTACTTC. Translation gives CAWSGGTGYHEQYF.

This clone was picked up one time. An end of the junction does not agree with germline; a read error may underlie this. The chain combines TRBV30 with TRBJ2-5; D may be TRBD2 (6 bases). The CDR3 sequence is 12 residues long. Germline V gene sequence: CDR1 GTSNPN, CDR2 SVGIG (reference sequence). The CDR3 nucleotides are TGTGCCTGGAGCCCGGGCCGGACTATAAAAAACTTC. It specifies CAWSPGRTIKNF.